The clone carrying this T cell receptor beta chain was counted at least ten times. This record belongs to a study of patients with pleural tuberculosis. With V trimmed by 7 bases and J by 8 bases, 11 bases remained unmatched. The length of the CDR3 is 15 residues. TCRdb passed the reads through MiXCR, listing each CDR3 protein once. The data contain 45,000 to 60,000 distinct CDR3 sequences, about 6.8% of them singletons. The V gene is TRBV12-3 or TRBV12-4, the J gene TRBJ2-1, with 10 positions matching TRBD2. This TCR derives from a human donor with pleural tuberculosis. CDR3 sequence (DNA): TGTGCCAGCATTACACCGGGACTAGCGTCAGATGAGCAGTTCTTC. Its translation: CASITPGLASDEQFF.